This T cell receptor (beta chain) originates from a study of blood T cell repertoires in COVID-19. Which cohort a participant joined came from the clinical history participants gave. Clones were sequenced by immunoSEQ multiplex PCR, and TCRdb holds only the in-frame ones, with some missing. The table records 150,000 to 200,000 clones, about nine tenths of them present only once. This CDR3 contains 13 residues. From germline, CDR1 is LNHDA and CDR2 SQIVND (reference sequence). V gave up 7 bases and J gave up 1 base, with 10 bases separating them. The chain joins TRBV19 to TRBJ2-5; D possibly corresponds to TRBD1 (5 bases). What was sequenced was PBMCs or T cells enriched from blood (not recorded which). The sequence was collected from a woman under 30 who had recovered from COVID-19. The CDR3 DNA follows: TGTGCCAGTAAACAGACAGTCCAAGAGACCCAGTACTTC. Protein sequence: CASKQTVQETQYF.